Many counts were recorded for the clone carrying this T cell receptor (beta chain). Its antigen is unidentified. All donors with ophthalmopathy were recorded as having moderate-to-severe activity, CAS ≥3, NOSPECS ≥4 and a duration under 3 months. As the starting material, roughly 9.8 ml of fresh peripheral blood yielded the PBMCs. These data belong to a study of Graves' ophthalmopathy and Graves' hyperthyroidism. Study context: Before any treatment, peripheral blood was taken at the initial diagnosis.

Germline CDR1 MNHEY, CDR2 SVGEGT. CDR3 size: 14 residues. The V segment lost 2 bases and the J segment 5 bases; nucleotides outside the gene matches: 5. General study points: The authors also found most expanded thyroid clonotypes above 0.001 frequency in blood.

Amplification of TCR beta CDR3 regions used RNA transcripts. The library came from an HTBI-primed first-round RT-PCR and a second-round multiplex PCR. TCRdb itself ran the multiplex PCR reads through MiXCR, one entry per CDR3 protein. The data hold approximately 160,000 distinct CDR3 sequences, with roughly two fifths observed a single time. The sequencing sample was made of peripheral blood. The source of this sequence is a young man with Graves' ophthalmopathy. The V call is TRBV6-2 or TRBV6-3, the J call TRBJ2-5; 7 nucleotides align to TRBD1. The CDR3 bases are TGTGCCAGCAGTTACCCGGACAGGAAGGAGACCCAGTACTTC. As protein: CASSYPDRKETQYF.